Following are 32 T cell receptor beta chains from one sample sequenced in a study of control samples from healthy donors and cancer patients. Data came from immunoSEQ multiplex PCR; TCRdb stores just in-frame clones and leaves some out. In the table there are around 130,000 clones, 91% of which are singletons. Sequenced material: blood. These receptors originate from a man younger than 35 in good health.

The chain has TRBV7-9 and TRBJ2-5, with D perhaps matching TRBD1 or TRBD2 (5 bases each). The CDR3 consists of 14 residues. The germline V gene has CDR1 SEHNR and CDR2 FQNEAQ (reference sequence). Deletions cut 5 bases from V and 2 bases from J, with 12 bases between. The CDR3 nucleotides are TGTGCCAGCAGCGCGAGGGGCGGTCAAGAGACCCAGTACTTC. Translating it yields CASSARGGQETQYF.

CDR3 sequence: CASSLKALGRGGQETQYF. The CDR3 region has the DNA TGTGCCAGCAGCTTAAAGGCCTTGGGGCGGGGGGGCCAAGAGACCCAGTACTTC. The V and J genes are TRBV7-3 and TRBJ2-5; 9 nucleotides line up with TRBD2. V gave up 1 base and J gave up 1 base; unmatched junction bases: 10. The CDR3 is made up of 18 amino acids. Germline CDR1 is SGHTA and CDR2 is FQGTGA.

The chain combines TRBV27 with TRBJ1-4; D call uncertain. Germline V gene lookup returns CDR1 MNHEY and CDR2 SMNVEV (reference sequence). The V end lost 5 bases, the J end lost 7 bases, and 8 bases lay between the germline ends. The CDR3 spans 12 residues. This CDR3 reads CASSRWGEKLFF. The CDR3 region has the DNA TGTGCCAGCAGTAGGTGGGGTGAAAAACTGTTTTTT.

The J gene is TRBJ1-2, the V gene TRBV19, with unresolved D. CDR3 length equals 14 residues. Germline V gives CDR1 LNHDA, CDR2 SQIVND (reference sequence). V shed 5 bases and J shed 5 bases, with 15 bases lying between them. CDR3 sequence reads: CASSATGEEYGYTF. CDR3 DNA: TGTGCCAGTAGTGCGACCGGGGAAGAATATGGCTACACCTTC.

This chain uses TRBV2 with TRBJ2-1, with 10 bases that match TRBD2. This CDR3 has 14 amino acids. Germline trimming cut 9 bases from V and 4 bases from J; bases unmatched to any gene: 6. Germline values: CDR1 SNHLY, CDR2 FYNNEI. The CDR3 bases are TGTGCCAGTCAGGGACTAGCGTTTTACAATGAGCAGTTCTTC. Translating gives CASQGLAFYNEQFF.

CDR3 sequence (DNA): TGTGCCAGCTCACCCGGATCTGGGGGGGAACTTTACAATGAGCAGTTCTTC. It yields the protein CASSPGSGGELYNEQFF. The rearrangement uses TRBV18 and TRBJ2-1, with 7 bases lining up with TRBD2. Trimming cost V 3 bases and J 4 bases; bases outside gene matches: 12. The germline CDR1 and CDR2 sequences are KGHSH and LQKENI. The CDR3 is made up of 17 amino acids.

For the CDR3, the DNA is TGTGCCTGGAGCAAGGGGCCTTCAGGCGGCTACACCTTC. Its protein product is CAWSKGPSGGYTF. This chain uses TRBV30 with TRBJ1-2; tentative D call: TRBD1 (5 bases). Germline CDR1 reads GTSNPN; CDR2 reads SVGIG (reference sequence). The ends were cut back, 3 bases at V and 8 bases at J, with 16 bases in the middle. The CDR3 runs to 13 residues.

This chain connects TRBV12-3 or TRBV12-4 to TRBJ1-5, with a tentative D call TRBD1 (5 bases). The V end was cut by 9 bases, the J end by 5 bases, with 14 bases between. The CDR3 loop spans 13 amino acids. For the CDR3, the DNA is TGTGCCAGTCGAAGAGGGACCCATCAGCCCCAGCATTTT. Translation: CASRRGTHQPQHF.

This chain links TRBV7-3 with TRBJ2-4; D is undetermined. The CDR3 length is 13 residues. Germline assignment: CDR1 SGHTA and CDR2 FQGTGA. The ends were cut back, 5 bases at V and 8 bases at J, with 13 bases in the middle. CDR3 DNA: TGTGCCAGCAGCGCCGGGTCCCTCGACATTCAGTACTTC. It codes for CASSAGSLDIQYF.

The chain couples TRBV2 to TRBJ2-1, with TRBD1 matching over 11 bases. Trimming cost V 6 bases and J 3 bases; bases outside gene matches: 4. In germline, CDR1 is SNHLY, CDR2 FYNNEI. The CDR3 spans 15 residues. The CDR3 here is CASSQGQGVYNEQFF. The CDR3, as DNA: TGTGCCAGCAGCCAGGGACAGGGGGTCTACAATGAGCAGTTCTTC. The variable domain in full, with the rest retrieved from reference TRBV2 and TRBJ2-1, is EPEVTQTPSHQVTQMGQEVILRCVPISNHLYFYWYRQILGQKVEFLVSFYNNEISEKSEIFDDQFSVERPDGSNFTLKIRSTKLEDSAMYFCASSQGQGVYNEQFFGPGTRLTVL.

The rearrangement uses TRBV28 and TRBJ1-5; D perhaps matches TRBD1 (5 bases). Germline V CDR1 and CDR2: MDHEN, SYDVKM. The CDR3 runs 15 residues. V was clipped by 5 bases and J by 3 bases, with 14 bases between them. The CDR3 bases are TGTGCCAGCAGTCTGGGCGGCAGGGACAATCAGCCCCAGCATTTT. The encoded protein is CASSLGGRDNQPQHF.

The V gene is TRBV6-1, the J gene TRBJ2-5; 7 bases align to TRBD2. The CDR3 runs to 20 residues. Unmatched junction bases numbered 20, after V lost 2 bases and J lost 2 bases. Germline CDR1 is MNHNS and CDR2 is SASEGT. CDR3: CASSENNPSWASGGQETQYF. The CDR3 DNA reads as TGTGCCAGCAGTGAAAACAATCCGTCGTGGGCTAGCGGAGGACAAGAGACCCAGTACTTC.

V and J are TRBV6-5 and TRBJ2-2; possible D gene TRBD1, 6 bases. Germline V gene sequence: CDR1 MNHEY, CDR2 SVGAGI. The CDR3 has 14 residues. Trimming removed 6 bases from V and 1 base from J, with 9 bases in between. CDR3 in amino acids: CASRGTMNTGELFF. DNA for the CDR3: TGTGCCAGCAGAGGGACAATGAACACCGGGGAGCTGTTTTTT.

This clone has only one observation. The chain is built from TRBV6-1 and TRBJ2-5, with 10 bases aligning to TRBD2. Germline assignment: CDR1 MNHNS and CDR2 SASEGT. The V gene end was trimmed by 2 bases and the J gene end by 0 bases; junction bases not matched to a gene: 3. The length of the CDR3 is 16 residues. CDR3 amino acids: CASSELLAGDQETQYF. The CDR3 DNA reads TGTGCCAGCAGTGAACTTCTAGCGGGGGACCAAGAGACCCAGTACTTC.

The chain recombines TRBV9 with TRBJ1-1; D is undetermined. V was clipped by 0 bases and J by 1 base, with 7 bases between them. Germline V gives CDR1 SGDLS, CDR2 YYNGEE. The CDR3 sequence is 14 residues long. The CDR3 DNA reads as TGTGCCAGCAGCGTAGGGCTTTCGAACACTGAAGCTTTCTTT. Translated: CASSVGLSNTEAFF.

This CDR3 reads CASSYPGTQDQPQHF. CDR3 nucleotides: TGTGCCAGCAGTTACCCTGGGACACAAGATCAGCCCCAGCATTTT. The rearrangement links TRBV6-6 to TRBJ1-5; a weak D match, TRBD1 (6 bases). The CDR3 has 15 residues. The V gene's germline CDR1 is MNHNY and CDR2 SVGAGI (reference sequence). The V and J ends lost 2 bases and 5 bases respectively, with 13 bases between them.

The rearrangement links TRBV5-1 to TRBJ1-5, with D possibly matching TRBD1 (5 bases). Germline V gene lookup returns CDR1 SGHRS and CDR2 YFSETQ. V was shortened by 4 bases and J by 5 bases, with 16 bases between the two germline ends. The CDR3 length is 15 residues. The CDR3 loop is CASSAFGRDDQPQHF. CDR3 nucleotide sequence: TGCGCCAGCAGCGCGTTCGGCAGGGACGATCAGCCCCAGCATTTT.

The chain has TRBV6-5 and TRBJ1-3; D remains unclear. This CDR3 region has 14 residues. Between the trimmed V and J ends, which lost 0 bases and 0 bases, there was a span of 3 bases. The germline gives CDR1 MNHEY, CDR2 SVGAGI. The CDR3 loop is CASSYSSSGNTIYF. The CDR3 region has the DNA TGTGCCAGCAGTTACTCGAGCTCTGGAAACACCATATATTTT.

The chain couples TRBV6-1 to TRBJ1-2; 9 nucleotides agree with TRBD1. Germline loops: CDR1 MNHNS, CDR2 SASEGT. The CDR3 consists of 14 residues. Trimming took 3 bases from V and 7 from J; bases not matched to a gene: 6. The CDR3 loop reads CASSEGQGWIGYTF. CDR3 in DNA: TGTGCCAGCAGTGAGGGACAGGGATGGATTGGCTACACCTTC.

The chain carries TRBV5-1 and TRBJ1-2; D is ambiguous. CDR1 is SGHRS and CDR2 is YFSETQ in the germline V gene. Trimming pared 1 base from V and 4 bases from J, leaving 11 bases between. The CDR3 has 14 residues. The CDR3 loop reads CASSLSSDVYGYTF. DNA for the CDR3: TGCGCCAGCAGCTTGAGTAGTGACGTCTATGGCTACACCTTC.

The sample holds one count of this clone. V gene TRBV7-2 combines with J gene TRBJ2-3; the D is unclear. V lost 0 bases to trimming and J lost 0 bases, with 4 bases between them. CDR3 length equals 14 residues. Germline V gene lookup returns CDR1 SGHTA and CDR2 FQGNSA. CDR3 nucleotides: TGTGCCAGCAGCTTAGCTACTAGCACAGATACGCAGTATTTT. Its protein product is CASSLATSTDTQYF. The full variable domain, completed using reference TRBV7-2 and TRBJ2-3, is GAGVSQSPSNKVTEKGKDVELRCDPISGHTALYWYRQSLGQGLEFLIYFQGNSAPDKSGLPSDRFSAERTGGSVSTLTIQRTQQEDSAVYLCASSLATSTDTQYFGPGTRLTVL.

The chain combines TRBV10-1 with TRBJ1-6; D may be TRBD1 (6 bases). This CDR3 spans 15 amino acids. Trimming took 10 bases from V and 5 from J, leaving 18 bases between them. Germline lookup yields CDR1 WNHNN and CDR2 SYGVQD (reference sequence). CDR3 in amino acids: CANQPGANHNSPLHF. The CDR3 DNA sequence: TGCGCCAACCAGCCGGGGGCAAACCATAATTCACCCCTCCACTTT.

The rearrangement joins TRBV13 to TRBJ1-6; D possibly corresponds to TRBD1 (5 bases). This CDR3 has 17 residues. The V and J ends lost 4 bases and 6 bases respectively, with 19 bases between them. The germline gives CDR1 PRHDT, CDR2 FYEKMQ (reference sequence). The CDR3 here is CASSSRYVRATNSPLHF. The CDR3 region has the DNA TGTGCCAGCAGCTCCCGATACGTCAGGGCTACTAATTCACCCCTCCACTTT.

The chain recombines TRBV14 with TRBJ1-2, with TRBD1 identical over 7 bases. V lost 4 bases, J lost 7 bases, and 9 bases stayed unmatched. This CDR3 region has 14 residues. Germline V lookup: CDR1 SGHDN, CDR2 FVKESK. CDR3 residues: CASSRETGYGGYTF. CDR3 in DNA: TGTGCCAGCAGCCGAGAGACAGGGTATGGTGGCTACACCTTC.

The V gene is TRBV2, the J gene TRBJ1-2; 9 bases map to TRBD1. V dropped 6 bases and J dropped 8; count of bases not matched to a gene: 10. Germline loops: CDR1 SNHLY, CDR2 FYNNEI. The CDR3 sequence is 14 residues long. CDR3 coding DNA: TGTGCCAGCAGCACCGGGACAGGGACGAGCGGCTACACCTTC. This codes for CASSTGTGTSGYTF.

The J gene is TRBJ1-1, the V gene TRBV18; D possibly corresponds to TRBD1 (5 bases). CDR1 KGHSH and CDR2 LQKENI come from the germline V gene. Trimming pared 4 bases from V and 4 bases from J, leaving 16 bases between. The CDR3 is made up of 15 amino acids. The CDR3 loop is CASSRSGFGATEAFF. The CDR3 bases are TGTGCCAGCTCACGGAGCGGGTTTGGGGCCACTGAAGCTTTCTTT. The full variable domain, with the rest looked up from reference TRBV18 and TRBJ1-1, is NAGVMQNPRHLVRRRGQEARLRCSPMKGHSHVYWYRQLPEEGLKFMVYLQKENIIDESGMPKERFSAEFPKEGPSILRIQQVVRGDSAAYFCASSRSGFGATEAFFGQGTRLTVV.

This clone was seen a few times. This chain's CDR3 is CASNVIAGADTQYF. CDR3 bases: TGTGCCAGCAATGTTATAGCGGGGGCGGATACGCAGTATTTT. V is TRBV6-5 and J is TRBJ2-3, with 9 bases lining up with TRBD2. This CDR3 contains 14 residues. V gave up 7 bases and J gave up 6 bases; unmatched junction bases: 8. Germline values: CDR1 MNHEY, CDR2 SVGAGI.

The chain combines TRBV7-3 with TRBJ1-1; no clear D. Trimming shortened V by 1 base and J by 1 base, and 7 bases separated the two germline ends. Per the germline V gene, CDR1 is SGHTA and CDR2 is FQGTGA. The CDR3 covers 14 residues. The CDR3 protein is CASSLIAGNTEAFF. The CDR3 region has the DNA TGTGCCAGCAGCTTAATAGCAGGGAACACTGAAGCTTTCTTT. The complete variable domain, with remaining parts taken from reference TRBV7-3 and TRBJ1-1, reads GAGVSQTPSNKVTEKGKYVELRCDPISGHTALYWYRQSLGQGPEFLIYFQGTGAADDSGLPNDRFFAVRPEGSVSTLKIQRTERGDSAVYLCASSLIAGNTEAFFGQGTRLTVV.

The J gene is TRBJ2-2, the V gene TRBV12-3 or TRBV12-4; no definite D call. CDR3 length equals 11 residues. Trimming took off 6 bases at V and 4 bases at J, with 3 bases between the two ends. This CDR3 reads CASRTTGELFF. In DNA, the CDR3 is TGTGCCAGCAGGACCACCGGGGAGCTGTTTTTT.

As regards this clone: The CDR3 carries no conserved terminal phenylalanine or tryptophan, so it likely arises from a read error. The DNA is left out, because the CDR3 cannot be placed on it with certainty; the CDR3 is given as TCRdb lists it. This rearrangement joins TRBV7-9 to TRBJ1-2; TRBD1 reflects the table's D call only, with no check against the DNA. CDR1 SEHNR and CDR2 FQNEAQ come from the germline V gene (reference sequence). The CDR3 is 11 residues long, counting both termini. CDR3: CASSLNRGLEY.

The gene calls are TRBV30 and TRBJ2-7; the D call may be TRBD1 or TRBD2 (6 bases each). Germline values: CDR1 GTSNPN, CDR2 SVGIG (reference sequence). The CDR3 is 14 residues long. Between the trimmed V and J ends, which lost 1 base and 8 bases, there was a span of 18 bases. CDR3 sequence (DNA): TGTGCCTGGAGTGGTCGAGGGGGGCGGTACAAGCAGTACTTC. Translation: CAWSGRGGRYKQYF.

The chain has TRBV30 and TRBJ1-6; D is ambiguous. Trimming stripped 4 bases from V and 5 bases from J, with 12 bases between. Germline assignment: CDR1 GTSNPN and CDR2 SVGIG (reference sequence). The CDR3 sequence is 14 residues long. The CDR3 region is CAWNRQSNNSPLHF. The CDR3 coding sequence is TGTGCCTGGAACCGGCAGTCGAATAATTCACCCCTCCACTTT.